Each of the 19 T cell receptor beta chains below was sequenced from the same sample in a study of tumor and adjacent non-tumor tissue in lung cancer. A modified ARM-PCR protocol with three rounds of nested PCR amplified TCRbeta. TCRdb recomputed calls from the multiplex PCR reads with MiXCR, one row per CDR3 protein. The repertoire holds about 200,000 distinct CDR3 sequences, with roughly 70% as singletons. RNA was extracted from bulk tissue without any cell sorting. Material for sequencing was lung tumor tissue. The source is a man aged 55 to 70 with non-small cell lung cancer.

J is TRBJ2-6 and V is TRBV20-1; D not resolved. Germline CDR1 reads DFQATT; CDR2 reads SNEGSKA (reference sequence). Deletions cut 3 bases from V and 0 bases from J, with 12 bases between. The CDR3 extends over 16 amino acids. CDR3 loop: CSASRGQSSGANVLTF. CDR3 DNA sequence: TGCAGTGCTAGCCGAGGCCAAAGCTCTGGGGCCAACGTCCTGACTTTC.

This clonotype was seen a single time. The chain employs TRBV11-2 and TRBJ2-1, with 9 bases that match TRBD2. V lost 0 bases, J lost 7 bases, and 7 bases stayed unmatched. The CDR3 is made up of 16 amino acids. Per germline, CDR1 SGHAT and CDR2 FQNNGV. The CDR3 loop is CASSLESSGENNEQFF. The CDR3 DNA reads TGTGCCAGCAGCTTAGAGTCTAGCGGGGAAAATAATGAGCAGTTCTTC.

This clonotype has just one count. V gene TRBV20-1 combines with J gene TRBJ2-6; 8 nucleotides line up with TRBD1. In germline, CDR1 is DFQATT, CDR2 SNEGSKA (reference sequence). This CDR3 has 17 amino acids. The V and J ends lost 1 base and 5 bases, in that order; junction bases with no gene match: 10. CDR3 loop: CSARALGQGARANVLTF. The CDR3 nucleotides are TGCAGTGCTAGAGCCCTCGGACAGGGAGCTAGGGCCAACGTCCTGACTTTC.

About this clonotype itself: The junction departs from the called germline gene at one end, perhaps through a read error. The chain has TRBV20-1 and TRBJ2-5; the D is unclear. Germline V lookup: CDR1 DFQATT, CDR2 SNEGSKA (reference sequence). The CDR3 contains 13 residues. The CDR3: CSARVGLQENQNF. DNA of the CDR3: TGCAGTGCTAGAGTAGGGCTCCAAGAGAACCAGAACTTC.

The CDR3 loop reads CASSPQTSWRTYNEQFF. The CDR3 DNA reads as TGTGCCAGCAGCCCACAGACAAGCTGGAGAACCTACAATGAGCAGTTCTTC. The V call is TRBV7-8, the J call TRBJ2-1; D gene unclear. This CDR3 is 17 amino acids long. CDR1 and CDR2 from the germline V gene are SGHVS and FQNEAQ. Trimming took 5 bases from V and 2 from J, leaving 19 bases between them. The whole variable domain, remainder taken from reference TRBV7-8 and TRBJ2-1, is GAGVSQSPRYKVAKRGQDVALRCDPISGHVSLFWYQQALGQGPEFLTYFQNEAQLDKSGLPSDRFFAERPEGSVSTLKIQRTQQEDSAVYLCASSPQTSWRTYNEQFFGPGTRLTVL.

This clonotype appeared many times. As DNA, the CDR3 is TGCGCCAGCAGCCTCGGCCAGCGGTGGAATGAGCAGTTCTTC. Translating it yields CASSLGQRWNEQFF. The chain joins TRBV4-3 to TRBJ2-1; a weak D match, TRBD2 (5 bases). Germline CDR1 and CDR2: LGHNA and YSLEER. The CDR3 consists of 14 residues. V lost 4 bases, J lost 7 bases, and 14 bases lay in between.

The chain recombines TRBV20-1 with TRBJ1-5; unclear D gene. CDR3 length equals 16 residues. Germline CDR1 DFQATT, CDR2 SNEGSKA (reference sequence). CDR3 sequence (DNA): TGCAATGTAGTGGATCTCCTCTCTTATAGCAATCAGCCCCAGCATTTT. It yields the protein CNVVDLLSYSNQPQHF.

This sequence joins TRBV6-5 and TRBJ1-1; TRBD1 might be the D (5 bases). The CDR3 covers 14 residues. Germline assignment: CDR1 MNHEY and CDR2 SVGAGI. V was clipped by 2 bases and J by 5 bases, with 12 bases between them. DNA for the CDR3: TGTGCCAGCAGTTACCGGCAGGGAATAACTGAAGCTTTCTTT. Translated, it gives CASSYRQGITEAFF.

The gene calls are TRBV6-5 and TRBJ1-2; maybe TRBD1 (5 bases). V was shortened by 7 bases and J by 6 bases, with 18 bases between the two germline ends. The CDR3 covers 14 residues. The germline V gene encodes CDR1 MNHEY and CDR2 SVGAGI. The CDR3 DNA sequence: TGTGCCAGCACTGGGGATGCCTGGGGGAATGGCTACACCTTC. This encodes CASTGDAWGNGYTF.

The sample holds a few counts of this clonotype. This may come from a read error, since a much larger clone is one base off. The chain joins TRBV4-1 to TRBJ1-2; TRBD1 aligns across 7 bases. The length of the CDR3 is 16 residues. Per the germline V gene, CDR1 is MGHRA and CDR2 is YSYEKL. CDR3 sequence: CANSQTSTGVRSGYTF. The CDR3 nucleotides are TGCGCCAACAGCCAAACTTCCACAGGGGTGCGGAGCGGCTACACCTTC.

This sequence joins TRBV9 and TRBJ2-7; weak D call: TRBD2 (6 bases). This CDR3 is 14 amino acids long. Per the germline V gene, CDR1 is SGDLS and CDR2 is YYNGEE. The V end was cut by 7 bases, the J end by 7 bases, with 21 bases between. CDR3 nucleotide sequence: TGTGCCAGCCCCCCGGGAGCGAAGAATCGGGAGCAGTACTTC. This sequence encodes CASPPGAKNREQYF. Drawing the rest from reference TRBV9 and TRBJ2-7, the complete variable domain is DSGVTQTPKHLITATGQRVTLRCSPRSGDLSVYWYQQSLDQGLQFLIQYYNGEERAKGNILERFSAQQFPDLHSELNLSSLELGDSALYFCASPPGAKNREQYFGPGTRLTVT.

This chain links TRBV12-3 or TRBV12-4 with TRBJ2-1; 7 bases are a match to TRBD1. V gave up 5 bases and J gave up 9 bases; unmatched junction bases: 13. The CDR3 extends over 15 amino acids. As DNA, the CDR3 is TGTGCCAGCAGTGCTCAGGGTGTCAGGGACAGTGAGCAGTTCTTC. Translation: CASSAQGVRDSEQFF.

As regards this clonotype: The CDR3 ends on some other residue instead of the conserved phenylalanine or tryptophan, so this is likely a read error. The DNA is omitted, as the CDR3 cannot be located on it reliably, and the CDR3 follows TCRdb's listing. The rearrangement joins TRBV21-1 to TRBJ2-7; the DNA was not compared with TRBD1, the D call given in the table. TRBV21-1 is given as a pseudogene. The CDR3 length equals 14 residues, ends included. The CDR3 is CATSKEAGFYEQNI.

V is TRBV4-2 and J is TRBJ2-1; tentative D call: TRBD2 (6 bases). The V and J ends lost 4 bases and 2 bases respectively, with 12 bases between them. The length of the CDR3 is 15 residues. CDR1 and CDR2 from the germline V gene are LGHNA and YNFKEQ. The DNA for the CDR3 is TGTGCCAGCAGCCGAAATAGCGGAACCTACAATGAGCAGTTCTTC. Translating gives CASSRNSGTYNEQFF.

Concerning this clonotype itself: The junction departs from germline at one end; a sequencing error may be responsible. J is TRBJ1-1 and V is TRBV11-2; a weak D match, TRBD1 (5 bases). Germline V CDR1 and CDR2: SGHAT, FQNNGV. CDR3 size: 14 residues. The CDR3, as DNA: TGTGCCAGCAGCCCCTCGGGGGTTCGGACTGAGGCTTTCTTT. Translating gives CASSPSGVRTEAFF.

A remark on this clonotype: A read error may explain this, as a much larger clone is one base away. The genes are TRBV20-1 and TRBJ2-5; TRBD2 matches 10 bases. The germline gives CDR1 DFQATT, CDR2 SNEGSKA (reference sequence). There are 14 residues in the CDR3. In DNA, the CDR3 is TGCAGTGATAGAGCGGGGGGGCCAAAAGAGACCCAGTACTTC. It specifies CSDRAGGPKETQYF.

This clonotype was seen repeatedly, ten times or more. The J gene is TRBJ1-1, the V gene TRBV10-1; no reliable D call. The CDR3 consists of 13 residues. V dropped 8 bases and J dropped 1 base, with 11 bases sitting between them. Germline V gene data show CDR1 as WNHNN and CDR2 as SYGVQD (reference sequence). The CDR3 loop reads CASRLRENTEAFF. The DNA for the CDR3 is TGCGCCAGCCGCCTTAGGGAGAACACTGAAGCTTTCTTT.

About this clonotype itself: A read error may produce the germline difference seen at one junction end. The chain has TRBV6-5 and TRBJ1-5; the match to TRBD1 covers 9 bases. Germline loops: CDR1 MNHEY, CDR2 SVGAGI. This CDR3 is built from 17 residues. Written as DNA, the CDR3 is TGTGCCACTAGCAGGACAGGGGATGGCAATAGCAGTCAGCCACAGCATTTT. Residues: CATSRTGDGNSSQPQHF.

In regard to this clonotype: This sequence may be a read error, since a much larger clone differs from it by one base. The J gene is TRBJ1-5, the V gene TRBV20-1, with 9 nucleotides matching TRBD1. The CDR3 has 17 residues. Germline CDR1 and CDR2: DFQATT and SNEGSKA (reference sequence). The ends lost 6 bases at V and 8 bases at J; junction bases unmatched: 20. CDR3 coding DNA: TGCAGTGCCCCAGAGAGACAGGGGGGCTTAGGAGGGAAGCCCCAGCATTTT. It encodes CSAPERQGGLGGKPQHF.